This TCR beta chain was recorded in a study of response to subunit inactivated influenza vaccine. Each CDR3 protein gets one entry after TCRdb re-called the RT-PCR reads with MiXCR. The sample has about 620,000 distinct CDR3 sequences; approximately 10% are singletons. The CDR3 length is 14 residues. Trimming removed 3 bases from V and 2 bases from J, with 11 bases in between. Germline V gives CDR1 WNHNN, CDR2 SYGVQD (reference sequence). Study observations and caveats: Researchers suggested that each seasonal influenza vaccination recruits few new T cells.

This clonotype was counted between two and nine times. Its specificity is unknown. Separately, the same data were catalogued under a study of T cells expressing NK-cell markers. From that second work: The authors generated TCR beta cDNA through 5'RACE template switching with UMIs. The sequencing cohort of eight donors included seven HCMV-seropositive individuals and one seronegative individual. Where a handful of donors were concerned, these clonotypes also led the CD3+CD56-NKG2C+ fraction. Whether expanded NKG2C+ T cell clones were HCMV specific stayed uncertain.

Sequences were derived from PBMCs from blood, sampled on the day of vaccination. This clonotype originated in a man aged 50-60 years who received an inactivated influenza vaccine. This chain uses TRBV10-1 with TRBJ2-7; no clear D. The CDR3: CASSESGVPYEQYF. The CDR3 DNA follows: TGCGCCAGCAGTGAATCTGGGGTTCCCTACGAGCAGTACTTC.